This passage covers 20 T cell receptor beta chains from one sample sequenced in a study of shared clonotypes between healthy human individuals. As defined, naive CD8 cells were CD45RO-negative and positively selected for CCR7, with terminally differentiated effector memory CD45RA+ cells excluded. Measured with immunoSEQ multiplex PCR; TCRdb has only the in-frame clones, and not every one. The repertoire holds some 2,000,000 clones, with roughly 95% as singletons. Sequenced material: naive CD8+ T cells sorted from blood. Source of these receptors: a man between 18 and 35 years old in good health.

The J gene is TRBJ2-7, the V gene TRBV29-1, with TRBD1 identical over 7 bases. Germline lookup yields CDR1 SQVTM and CDR2 ANQGSEA. The CDR3 has 13 amino acids. After removal of 5 bases from V and 6 bases from J, the junction contained 10 bases not matched to a gene. This CDR3 reads CSVCTGERVEQYF. The CDR3 DNA sequence: TGCAGCGTTTGTACAGGGGAGAGGGTCGAGCAGTACTTC.

Remarks on this clone: The same CDR3 can be traced to other DNA sequences in this sample. The rearrangement uses TRBV27 and TRBJ1-2, with D unresolved. Germline assignment: CDR1 MNHEY and CDR2 SMNVEV (reference sequence). The germline V and J ends were trimmed by 3 bases and 0 bases, with 5 bases remaining between them. This CDR3 is 13 amino acids long. CDR3 sequence (DNA): TGTGCCAGCAGTTTTAGGTCTAACTATGGCTACACCTTC. Its protein product is CASSFRSNYGYTF.

V and J are TRBV5-4 and TRBJ2-7; D could derive from TRBD1 or TRBD2 (5 bases each). Deletions cut 4 bases from V and 3 bases from J, with 14 bases between. Germline CDR1 and CDR2: SGHNT and YYREEE (reference sequence). The CDR3 has 14 amino acids. The CDR3 DNA follows: TGTGCCAGCAGCGTCCGGGACGTTAACTACGAGCAGTACTTC. Translated, it gives CASSVRDVNYEQYF.

The chain combines TRBV5-4 with TRBJ2-5; TRBD1 aligns across 7 bases. This CDR3 region has 18 residues. V shed 0 bases, J shed 1 base, and the junction held 12 bases outside the gene matches. The germline V gene encodes CDR1 SGHNT and CDR2 YYREEE (reference sequence). CDR3 bases: TGTGCCAGCAGCTTGGGAGGATCCGGGACAGCCGGCCAAGAGACCCAGTACTTC. Translated: CASSLGGSGTAGQETQYF.

The chain joins TRBV30 to TRBJ1-6; 12 nucleotides align to TRBD1. CDR3 length: 15 amino acids. J lost 10 bases, V lost 2 bases, and 6 bases had no gene match. The germline V gene encodes CDR1 GTSNPN and CDR2 SVGIG (reference sequence). The CDR3 bases are TGTGCCTGGAGTTTAGGGACAGGGGGCGAGTCACCCCTCCACTTT. As protein: CAWSLGTGGESPLHF.

The chain carries TRBV7-9 and TRBJ2-5, with D hard to call. The CDR3 is 14 amino acids. Germline values: CDR1 SEHNR, CDR2 FQNEAQ (reference sequence). Trimming left V 1 base short and J 5 bases short, with 11 bases between. The CDR3 reads CASSLGLDSETQYF. CDR3 DNA: TGTGCCAGCAGCTTAGGGCTAGACTCTGAGACCCAGTACTTC.

The V and J genes are TRBV28 and TRBJ2-3; possibly TRBD1 for D (6 bases). V was trimmed by 4 bases and J by 3 bases, leaving 26 bases between them. This CDR3 has 19 residues. Germline V gene lookup returns CDR1 MDHEN and CDR2 SYDVKM. Here the CDR3 reads CASSSNEITGTRTTDTQYF. CDR3 sequence (DNA): TGTGCCAGCAGTTCGAACGAAATAACAGGGACAAGAACTACAGATACGCAGTATTTT.

To note about this clone: Other DNA sequences in this sample translate to the same CDR3. CDR3 sequence (DNA): TGTGCCAGTAGTATAGCTGACTCCTACGAGCAGTACTTC. Its translation is CASSIADSYEQYF. The chain has TRBV19 and TRBJ2-7; D call uncertain. CDR3 length: 13 residues. Trimming left V 1 base short and J 0 bases short, with 4 bases between. Germline loops: CDR1 LNHDA, CDR2 SQIVND (reference sequence).

This rearrangement joins TRBV11-2 to TRBJ2-3; TRBD2 matches 8 bases. Germline CDR1 SGHAT, CDR2 FQNNGV. Losses at the gene ends were 1 base for V and 1 base for J; bases not matched to a gene: 7. This CDR3 region has 17 residues. The CDR3 nucleotides read TGTGCCAGCAGCTTAGTCCCCTGGCGGGGGGGCACAGATACGCAGTATTTT. This codes for CASSLVPWRGGTDTQYF.

The rearrangement uses TRBV11-2 and TRBJ2-3; 7 bases are a match to TRBD2. The J segment lost 1 base and the V segment lost 5 bases, leaving 9 bases of the junction unmatched. Germline loops: CDR1 SGHAT, CDR2 FQNNGV. The CDR3 sequence is 16 residues long. The DNA of the CDR3 is TGTGCCAGCAGCAACCGTTTGGCGGGGGGCACAGATACGCAGTATTTT. Its translation: CASSNRLAGGTDTQYF.

CDR3 region: CASSDEVYNSPLHF. CDR3 nucleotides: TGTGCCAGCAGTGACGAGGTTTATAATTCACCCCTCCACTTT. This chain uses TRBV6-5 with TRBJ1-6; D call uncertain. The CDR3 has 14 amino acids. Germline lookup yields CDR1 MNHEY and CDR2 SVGAGI. V was trimmed by 5 bases and J by 4 bases, leaving 9 bases between them.

The V and J genes are TRBV2 and TRBJ2-1; 10 nucleotides line up with TRBD1. This CDR3 has 15 residues. Germline CDR1 is SNHLY and CDR2 is FYNNEI. The V segment lost 4 bases and the J segment 7 bases; nucleotides outside the gene matches: 7. Here the CDR3 reads CASSGTGGNFNEQFF. CDR3 coding DNA: TGTGCCAGCAGTGGGACAGGGGGGAATTTTAATGAGCAGTTCTTC. Using reference TRBV2 and TRBJ2-1 for the parts outside the CDR3, the full variable domain is EPEVTQTPSHQVTQMGQEVILRCVPISNHLYFYWYRQILGQKVEFLVSFYNNEISEKSEIFDDQFSVERPDGSNFTLKIRSTKLEDSAMYFCASSGTGGNFNEQFFGPGTRLTVL.

The chain links TRBV29-1 to TRBJ2-2; D is undetermined. Between the trimmed V and J ends, which lost 7 bases and 3 bases, there was a span of 18 bases. The CDR3 is made up of 15 amino acids. Germline lookup yields CDR1 SQVTM and CDR2 ANQGSEA. This chain's CDR3 is CSAKPADSYTGELFF. The CDR3 DNA is TGCAGCGCCAAGCCGGCGGATAGCTACACCGGGGAGCTGTTTTTT.

The CDR3 sequence: CASSLNSGRAGYNEQFF. CDR3 nucleotide sequence: TGTGCCAGCAGCTTGAATAGCGGGAGGGCCGGGTACAATGAGCAGTTCTTC. The V and J genes are TRBV5-4 and TRBJ2-1; 11 bases are shared with TRBD2. CDR3 size: 17 residues. V lost 1 base to trimming and J lost 4 bases; unmatched junction nucleotides: 7. Germline values: CDR1 SGHNT, CDR2 YYREEE (reference sequence).

The rearrangement uses TRBV7-9 and TRBJ2-7; 8 nucleotides agree with TRBD2. The J segment lost 6 bases and the V segment lost 5 bases, leaving 9 bases of the junction unmatched. CDR1 and CDR2 (germline): SEHNR, FQNEAQ (reference sequence). There are 14 residues in the CDR3. CDR3 residues: CASSPRGGILEQYF. CDR3 in DNA: TGTGCCAGCAGCCCCCGGGGGGGAATCCTCGAGCAGTACTTC.

The J gene is TRBJ1-5, the V gene TRBV10-3, with a tentative D call TRBD1 (5 bases). CDR1 is ENHRY and CDR2 is SYGVKD in the germline V gene. Trimming took off 5 bases at V and 1 base at J, with 12 bases between the two ends. The CDR3 is 15 residues long. The CDR3 here is CAISPGWDSNQPQHF. The CDR3 DNA follows: TGTGCCATCAGTCCCGGTTGGGACAGCAATCAGCCCCAGCATTTT.

The rearrangement links TRBV27 to TRBJ1-3; D is unresolved. There are 16 residues in the CDR3. CDR1 MNHEY and CDR2 SMNVEV come from the germline V gene (reference sequence). V lost 4 bases and J 0 bases, leaving 13 bases between the germline ends. The CDR3 bases are TGTGCCAGCAGTTCGTCTCTAGGCGACTCTGGAAACACCATATATTTT. Translation gives CASSSSLGDSGNTIYF.

The chain combines TRBV6-4 with TRBJ2-5; D uncertain. CDR1 is MRHNA and CDR2 is SNTAGT in the germline V gene. There are 11 residues in the CDR3. V was shortened by 7 bases and J by 5 bases, with 8 bases between the two germline ends. CDR3: CASINSETQYF. CDR3 sequence (DNA): TGTGCCAGCATCAACTCGGAGACCCAGTACTTC.

This clone came up a few times. V and J are TRBV30 and TRBJ1-6, with unresolved D. Germline V gene sequence: CDR1 GTSNPN, CDR2 SVGIG (reference sequence). The CDR3 length is 14 residues. V lost 0 bases and J lost 4, with 7 bases in between. CDR3 loop: CAWSVGEYNSPLHF. The DNA for the CDR3 is TGTGCCTGGAGTGTTGGTGAATATAATTCACCCCTCCACTTT.

This chain uses TRBV5-8 with TRBJ2-5, with 12 positions matching TRBD2. Trimming took 1 base from V and 7 from J; bases not matched to a gene: 11. CDR1 is SGHTS, CDR2 YDEGEE, per germline. The CDR3 extends over 17 amino acids. The DNA for the CDR3 is TGTGCCAGCAGCTTGTTTGTAGGACTAGCGGGAAACGGGACCCAGTACTTC. Translated, it gives CASSLFVGLAGNGTQYF. The full variable domain, with the rest looked up from reference TRBV5-8 and TRBJ2-5, is EAGVTQSPTHLIKTRGQQATLRCSPISGHTSVYWYQQALGLGLQFLLWYDEGEERNRGNFPPRFSGRQFPNYSSELNVNALELEDSALYLCASSLFVGLAGNGTQYFGPGTRLLVL.